The T cell receptor (beta chain) under discussion was sequenced for a study of T cells in Graves' hyperthyroidism and ophthalmopathy. General study points: For ophthalmopathy, model prediction preceded onset by a median approximately 6 months. Most thyroid clonotypes expanded above 0.001 were also detected in blood.

V shed 6 bases, J shed 2 bases, and the junction held 8 bases outside the gene matches. The CDR3 sequence is 16 residues long. CDR1 is MNHEY, CDR2 SVGAGI, per germline. Authors of the study amplified TCR beta CDR3 regions from RNA transcripts. First-round RT-PCR of the TCR CDR3 relied on the HTBI primer set. TCRdb re-called the multiplex PCR reads through MiXCR, storing one row per CDR3 protein. The data contain roughly 380,000 distinct CDR3 sequences, about a sixth of them singletons. Many counts were recorded for this clonotype. What it binds is not known. This chain connects TRBV6-5 to TRBJ2-2; 8 bases are shared with TRBD1. Sequenced: blood. The clonotype originates from a woman aged 40-49 years with Graves' ophthalmopathy. CDR3 sequence: CASSPRTGINTGELFF. The CDR3 nucleotides are TGTGCCAGCAGCCCTCGGACAGGGATTAACACCGGGGAGCTGTTTTTT.